This T cell receptor (beta chain) derives from a study of shared clonotypes between healthy human individuals. On the study more broadly: A donor's plate count was three for CD4 naive and three for CD4 memory; CD8 naive had two and CD8 memory one.

Sequencing was performed with immunoSEQ multiplex PCR; in TCRdb, only in-frame clones are kept and a portion is missing. The sample records some 87,000 clones, almost 70% being singletons. CDR1 and CDR2 (germline): SGHVS, FQNEAQ. The CDR3 has 18 residues. J lost 0 bases, V lost 1 base, and 5 bases had no gene match. This chain links TRBV7-8 with TRBJ2-6; 8 positions agree with TRBD1. The clonotype comes from a man aged 30 to 45 in good health. Sequencing used memory CD8+ T cells sorted from blood. The subset denotes: CD45RO+ cells pooled with CCR7-negative TemRA cells. DNA for the CDR3: TGTGCCAGCAGCTTAGACAGGGGGATAAGCTCTGGGGCCAACGTCCTGACTTTC. Its translation is CASSLDRGISSGANVLTF.